This is a list of T cell receptor beta chains from one sample in a study of cytomegalovirus exposure and HLA in healthy donors. Data came from immunoSEQ multiplex PCR; TCRdb stores just in-frame clones and leaves some out. The repertoire holds around 190,000 clones, with about 76% as singletons. What was sequenced was PBMCs. The receptors stem from a woman in her forties or fifties in good health and CMV-seronegative. Each CDR3 is given without its conserved first and last residue. Size tells how often a clone was seen (once, few, many) or the class of an expanded clone, and some rows leave it out.

CDR3 length: 12; V gene: TRBV6-5; clone size: NA; CDR3 protein: ASSYAPGVYEQY
CDR3 length: 13; V gene: TRBV7-6; clone size: NA; CDR3 protein: ASSHLQGRDTEAF
CDR3 length: 13; V gene: TRBV4-1; clone size: NA; CDR3 protein: ASSPGSLSTYEQY
CDR3 length: 12; V gene: TRBV6-5; clone size: NA; CDR3 protein: ASRGTGLNNEQL
CDR3 length: 14; V gene: TRBV7-9; clone size: NA; CDR3 protein: ASSLPDRARNYGYT
CDR3 length: 11; V gene: TRBV14; clone size: once; CDR3 protein: ASSPRGPGEQF
CDR3 length: 11; V gene: TRBV28; clone size: NA; CDR3 protein: ASSSQVGTEAF
CDR3 length: 12; V gene: TRBV5-1; clone size: NA; CDR3 protein: ASSANRGDNEQY
CDR3 length: 14; V gene: TRBV9; clone size: NA; CDR3 protein: ASSVGPAIGGETQY
CDR3 length: 13; V gene: TRBV4-3; clone size: NA; CDR3 protein: ASSQGPPGNGELF
CDR3 length: 10; V gene: TRBV28; clone size: NA; CDR3 protein: ASFGRADTQY
CDR3 length: 14; V gene: TRBV13; clone size: NA; CDR3 protein: ASSLTGLTSTDTQY
CDR3 length: 15; V gene: TRBV9; clone size: NA; CDR3 protein: ASSRRRSGRGYNEQF
CDR3 length: 11; V gene: TRBV2; clone size: few; CDR3 protein: ASSENFSYEQY
CDR3 length: 12; V gene: TRBV2; clone size: few; CDR3 protein: ASSAGLVDNEQF
CDR3 length: 11; V gene: TRBV7-2; clone size: few; CDR3 protein: ASSLTDIYGYT
CDR3 length: 14; V gene: TRBV13; clone size: NA; CDR3 protein: ASSSWTSGGTDTQY
CDR3 length: 15; V gene: TRBV7-9; clone size: once; CDR3 protein: ASSRGTVPRGLYGYT
CDR3 length: 13; V gene: TRBV6-5; clone size: NA; CDR3 protein: ASSWGRQGSTEAF
CDR3 length: 17; V gene: TRBV4-3; clone size: few; CDR3 protein: ASSQADPRRGRPYNEQF
CDR3 length: 15; V gene: TRBV5-6; clone size: once; CDR3 protein: ASSHSWDDRGGETQY
CDR3 length: 14; V gene: TRBV7-9; clone size: NA; CDR3 protein: ASSPEGLSSYNEQF
CDR3 length: 12; V gene: TRBV7-2; clone size: NA; CDR3 protein: ASSSTGGRAEAF
CDR3 length: 13; V gene: TRBV4-3; clone size: NA; CDR3 protein: ASSQESGVTYEQY
CDR3 length: 14; V gene: TRBV5-1; clone size: NA; CDR3 protein: ASSAGGRTSYNEQF
CDR3 length: 10; V gene: TRBV28; clone size: NA; CDR3 protein: ASSLRDRQAF
CDR3 length: 12; V gene: TRBV29-1; clone size: NA; CDR3 protein: SVNWDRDAGEQY
CDR3 length: 14; V gene: TRBV27; clone size: NA; CDR3 protein: ASSHLGQKILYGYT
CDR3 length: 14; V gene: TRBV15; clone size: NA; CDR3 protein: ATSSLQGASGNTIY
CDR3 length: 12; V gene: TRBV5-5; clone size: NA; CDR3 protein: ASSLRSGDTEAF
CDR3 length: 14; V gene: TRBV9; clone size: NA; CDR3 protein: APRASGLPSTDTQY